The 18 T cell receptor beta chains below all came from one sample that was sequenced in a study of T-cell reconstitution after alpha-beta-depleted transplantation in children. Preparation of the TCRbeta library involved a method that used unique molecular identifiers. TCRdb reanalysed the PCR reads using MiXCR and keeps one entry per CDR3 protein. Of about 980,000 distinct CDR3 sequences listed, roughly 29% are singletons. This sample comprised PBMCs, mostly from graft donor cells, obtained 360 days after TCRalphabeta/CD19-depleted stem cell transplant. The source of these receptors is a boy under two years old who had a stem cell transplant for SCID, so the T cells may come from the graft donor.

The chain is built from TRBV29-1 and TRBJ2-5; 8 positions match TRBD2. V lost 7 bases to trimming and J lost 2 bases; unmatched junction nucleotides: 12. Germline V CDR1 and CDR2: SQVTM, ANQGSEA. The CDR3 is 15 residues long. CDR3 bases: TGCAGCGCCGAGGGTACGGCGGGGGGTCAAGAGACCCAGTACTTC. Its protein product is CSAEGTAGGQETQYF.

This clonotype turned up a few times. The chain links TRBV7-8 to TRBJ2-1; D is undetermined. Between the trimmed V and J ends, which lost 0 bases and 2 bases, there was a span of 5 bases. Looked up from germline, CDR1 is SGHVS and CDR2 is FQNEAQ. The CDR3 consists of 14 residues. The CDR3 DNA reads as TGTGCCAGCAGCTTAGCACGTACCTACAATGAGCAGTTCTTC. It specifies CASSLARTYNEQFF.

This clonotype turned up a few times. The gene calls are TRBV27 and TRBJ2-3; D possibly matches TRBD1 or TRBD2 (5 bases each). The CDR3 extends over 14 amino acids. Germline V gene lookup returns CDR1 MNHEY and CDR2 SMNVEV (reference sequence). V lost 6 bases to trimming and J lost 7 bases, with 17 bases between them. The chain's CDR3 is CASSTRDDLYTQYF. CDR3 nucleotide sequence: TGTGCCAGCAGCACTCGGGACGACCTCTATACGCAGTATTTT.

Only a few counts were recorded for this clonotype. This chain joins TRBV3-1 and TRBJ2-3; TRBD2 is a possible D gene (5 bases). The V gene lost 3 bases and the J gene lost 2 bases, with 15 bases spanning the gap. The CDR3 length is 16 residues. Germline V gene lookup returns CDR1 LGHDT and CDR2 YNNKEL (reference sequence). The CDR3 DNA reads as TGTGCCAGCAGCCAGCCGTCGACGGGAACCACAGATACGCAGTATTTT. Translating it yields CASSQPSTGTTDTQYF.

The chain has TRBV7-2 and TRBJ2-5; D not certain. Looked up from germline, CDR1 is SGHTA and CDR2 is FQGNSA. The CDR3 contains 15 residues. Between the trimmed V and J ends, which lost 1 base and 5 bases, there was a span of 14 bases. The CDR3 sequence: CASSLGYTFLETQYF. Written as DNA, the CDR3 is TGTGCCAGCAGCTTAGGCTATACCTTCCTGGAGACCCAGTACTTC.

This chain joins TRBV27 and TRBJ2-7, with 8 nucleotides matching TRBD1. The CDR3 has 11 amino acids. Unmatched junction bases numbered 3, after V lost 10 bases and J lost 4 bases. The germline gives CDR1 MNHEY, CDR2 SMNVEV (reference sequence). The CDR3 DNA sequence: TGTGCCATGGACAGGGTGTACGAGCAGTACTTC. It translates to CAMDRVYEQYF.

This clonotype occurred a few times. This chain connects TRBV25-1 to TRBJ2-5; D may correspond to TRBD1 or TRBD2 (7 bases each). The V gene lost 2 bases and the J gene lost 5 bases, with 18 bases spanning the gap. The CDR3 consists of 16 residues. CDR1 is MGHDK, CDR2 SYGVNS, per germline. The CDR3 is CASSEGAGGEKETQYF. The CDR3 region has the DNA TGTGCCAGCAGTGAAGGTGCAGGGGGGGAAAAGGAGACCCAGTACTTC.

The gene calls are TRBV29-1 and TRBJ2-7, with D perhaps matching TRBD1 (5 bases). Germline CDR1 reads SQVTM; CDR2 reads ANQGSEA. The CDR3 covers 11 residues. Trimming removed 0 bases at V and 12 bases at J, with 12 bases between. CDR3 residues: CSVEDGRVGYF. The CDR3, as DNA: TGCAGCGTTGAAGATGGCAGGGTGGGGTACTTC.

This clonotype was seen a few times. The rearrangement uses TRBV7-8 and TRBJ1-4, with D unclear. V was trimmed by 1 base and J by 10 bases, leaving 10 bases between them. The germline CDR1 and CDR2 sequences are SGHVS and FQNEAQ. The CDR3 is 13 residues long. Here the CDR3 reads CASSLEAGGKLFF. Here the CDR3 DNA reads TGTGCCAGCAGCTTAGAGGCGGGTGGAAAACTGTTTTTT.

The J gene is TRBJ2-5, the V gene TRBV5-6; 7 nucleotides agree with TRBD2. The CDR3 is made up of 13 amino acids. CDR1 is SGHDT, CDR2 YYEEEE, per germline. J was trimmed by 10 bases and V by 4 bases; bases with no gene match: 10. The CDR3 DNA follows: TGTGCCAGCAGCGCCCCGGGACTAAGGGACCAGTACTTC. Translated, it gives CASSAPGLRDQYF.

The CDR3 loop is CASSPLDSGSSQEQFF. The CDR3 DNA follows: TGTGCCAGCTCACCACTGGATAGCGGGTCGAGTCAAGAGCAGTTCTTC. The rearrangement joins TRBV18 to TRBJ2-1, with 7 bases identical to TRBD2. This CDR3 is built from 16 residues. Germline CDR1 reads KGHSH; CDR2 reads LQKENI. V shed 1 base and J 10 bases; nucleotides not matched to a gene: 13.

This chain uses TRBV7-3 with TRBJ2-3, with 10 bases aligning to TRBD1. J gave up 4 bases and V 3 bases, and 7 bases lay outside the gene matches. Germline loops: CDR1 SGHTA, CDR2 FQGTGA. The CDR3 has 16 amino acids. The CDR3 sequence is CASSFRDRGFADTQYF. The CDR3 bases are TGTGCCAGCAGCTTTCGGGACAGGGGTTTCGCAGATACGCAGTATTTT.

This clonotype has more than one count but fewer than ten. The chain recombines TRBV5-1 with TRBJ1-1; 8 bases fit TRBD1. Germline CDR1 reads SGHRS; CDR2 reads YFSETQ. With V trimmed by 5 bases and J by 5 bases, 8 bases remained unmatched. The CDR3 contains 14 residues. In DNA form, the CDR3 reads TGCGCCAGCAGATTTAGGACAGGGCGGACTGAAGCTTTCTTT. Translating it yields CASRFRTGRTEAFF.

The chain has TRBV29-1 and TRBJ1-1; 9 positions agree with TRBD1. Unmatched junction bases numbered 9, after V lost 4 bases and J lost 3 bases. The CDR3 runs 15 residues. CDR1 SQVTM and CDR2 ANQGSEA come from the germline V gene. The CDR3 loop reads CSVAQQGAQYTEAFF. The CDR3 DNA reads TGCAGCGTTGCCCAACAGGGGGCCCAGTACACTGAAGCTTTCTTT. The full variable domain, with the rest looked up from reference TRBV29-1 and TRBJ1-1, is SAVISQKPSRDICQRGTSLTIQCQVDSQVTMMFWYRQQPGQSLTLIATANQGSEATYESGFVIDKFPISRPNLTFSTLTVSNMSPEDSSIYLCSVAQQGAQYTEAFFGQGTRLTVV.

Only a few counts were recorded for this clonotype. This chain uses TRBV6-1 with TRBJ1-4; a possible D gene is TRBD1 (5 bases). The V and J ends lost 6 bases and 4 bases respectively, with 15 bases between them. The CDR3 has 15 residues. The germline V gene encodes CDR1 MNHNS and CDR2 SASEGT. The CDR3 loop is CASSSRRGHNEKLFF. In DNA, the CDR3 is TGTGCCAGCAGCTCCCGCCGGGGCCATAATGAAAAACTGTTTTTT.

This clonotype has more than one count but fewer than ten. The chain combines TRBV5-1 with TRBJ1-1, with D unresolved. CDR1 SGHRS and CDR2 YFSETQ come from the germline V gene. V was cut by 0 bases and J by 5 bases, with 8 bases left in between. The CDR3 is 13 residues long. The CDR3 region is CASSLVAGTEAFF. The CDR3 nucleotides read TGCGCCAGCAGCTTGGTTGCTGGGACTGAAGCTTTCTTT.

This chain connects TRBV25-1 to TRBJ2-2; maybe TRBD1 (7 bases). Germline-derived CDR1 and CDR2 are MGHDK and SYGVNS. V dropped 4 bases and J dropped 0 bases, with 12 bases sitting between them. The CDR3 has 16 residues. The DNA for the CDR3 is TGTGCCAGCAGTGTAGGAGGGACAGCGAACACCGGGGAGCTGTTTTTT. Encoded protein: CASSVGGTANTGELFF.

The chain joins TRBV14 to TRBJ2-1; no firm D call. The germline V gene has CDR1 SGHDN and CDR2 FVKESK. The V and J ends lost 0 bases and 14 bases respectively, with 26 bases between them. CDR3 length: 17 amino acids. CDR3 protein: CASSQDVNPPWVSREFF. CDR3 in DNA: TGTGCCAGCAGCCAAGACGTGAATCCCCCCTGGGTCTCAAGGGAGTTCTTC.